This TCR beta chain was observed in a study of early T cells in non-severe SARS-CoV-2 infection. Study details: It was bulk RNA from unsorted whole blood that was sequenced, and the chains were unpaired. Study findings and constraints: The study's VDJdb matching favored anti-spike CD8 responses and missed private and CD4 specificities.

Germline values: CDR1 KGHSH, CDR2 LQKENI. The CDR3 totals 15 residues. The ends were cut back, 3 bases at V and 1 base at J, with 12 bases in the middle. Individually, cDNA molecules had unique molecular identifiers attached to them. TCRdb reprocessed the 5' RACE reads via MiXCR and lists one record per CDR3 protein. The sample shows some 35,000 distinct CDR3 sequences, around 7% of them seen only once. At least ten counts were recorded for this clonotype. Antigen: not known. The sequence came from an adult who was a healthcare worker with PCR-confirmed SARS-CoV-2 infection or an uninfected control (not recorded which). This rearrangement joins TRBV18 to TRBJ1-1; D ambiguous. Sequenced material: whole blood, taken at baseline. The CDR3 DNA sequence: TGTGCCAGCTCACCCGAACAGTGGGGGAACACTGAAGCTTTCTTT. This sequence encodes CASSPEQWGNTEAFF.